This T cell receptor (beta chain) is drawn from a study of cytomegalovirus exposure and HLA in healthy donors. Primers: 60 Vbeta forward and 13 Jbeta reverse. Using immunoSEQ multiplex PCR, the repertoire was profiled, and TCRdb retains in-frame clones only, with some absent. Of 150,000 to 200,000 clones in the sample, about 83% are singletons; the top ten hold 4.8%. General study findings and limits: Evidence from a later analysis indicated that most CMV-associated TCR beta chains looked HLA-restricted. A later analysis linked a missense variant in DCLRE1C to the trimming of TCR beta V and J genes. The likely explanation for a cluster of highly shared sequence variants was sequencing artifact.

CDR1 and CDR2 from the germline V gene are PRHDT and FYEKMQ (reference sequence). Trimming shortened V by 4 bases and J by 3 bases, and 10 bases separated the two germline ends. The CDR3 runs 14 residues. Turning to this clone: The antigen is undetermined.

The chain links TRBV13 to TRBJ1-3; no clear D. The source material was PBMCs. This receptor was taken from a girl aged 5-17 years in good health and CMV-seropositive. Here the CDR3 reads CASSSGTSGNTIYF. CDR3 bases: TGTGCCAGCAGCTCGGGAACTAGTGGAAACACCATATATTTT.